A single sample is the source of the 17 T cell receptor beta chains below, sequenced in a study of blood T cells in healthy people across ages. The use of a sample-barcoded 5' primer and a J-beta primer mix characterized a second PCR of about 7 to 12 cycles. MiXCR was run by TCRdb on the 5' RACE reads, yielding one entry per CDR3 protein. This sample yields 800,000 or so distinct CDR3 sequences, of which around a quarter are seen a single time; more than 3% belongs to the top ten. These sequences were also reported in another study, on T cells of mothers and their children.

Sequenced input: blood. These receptors came from a boy younger than 18 in good health.

This clonotype was picked up a small number of times. The rearrangement joins TRBV13 to TRBJ1-2, with TRBD1 identical over 9 bases. The CDR3 has 17 amino acids. Germline V gene sequence: CDR1 PRHDT, CDR2 FYEKMQ (reference sequence). Losses at the gene ends were 0 bases for V and 6 bases for J; bases not matched to a gene: 11. The CDR3 region is CASSLGLTGGLKDGYTF. CDR3 nucleotides: TGTGCCAGCAGCTTAGGCCTAACAGGGGGCCTTAAGGATGGCTACACCTTC.

The chain uses TRBV5-6 and TRBJ2-1; D is unresolved. The CDR3 has 12 residues. The V end lost 4 bases, the J end lost 8 bases, and 10 bases lay between the germline ends. The V gene's germline CDR1 is SGHDT and CDR2 YYEEEE. The CDR3 here is CASSQTGYEQFF. As DNA, the CDR3 is TGTGCCAGCAGCCAAACTGGGTATGAGCAGTTCTTC.

The chain uses TRBV7-2 and TRBJ1-5; D is unresolved. The DNA end is a closer match to TRBJ2-3, so the J assignment may be wrong. Per germline, CDR1 SGHTA and CDR2 FQGNSA. This CDR3 has 14 residues. The CDR3 is CASALARTNQPQYF. CDR3 nucleotides: TGTGCCAGCGCCTTAGCCCGAACCAATCAGCCCCAGTATTTT.

The chain is built from TRBV6-6 and TRBJ2-7, with a weak D call TRBD2 (7 bases). The end of the DNA aligns better with TRBJ2-1, so the J call may be wrong. The CDR3 totals 14 residues. The germline CDR1 and CDR2 sequences are MNHNY and SVGAGI (reference sequence). CDR3 amino acids: CASSYRQGRDEQFF. DNA of the CDR3: TGTGCCAGCAGTTACCGGCAGGGGAGGGATGAGCAGTTCTTC.

The chain uses TRBV29-1 and TRBJ2-5; D call uncertain. Matching the DNA end better, TRBJ2-7 makes the J call doubtful. This CDR3 is built from 12 residues. Germline lookup yields CDR1 SQVTM and CDR2 ANQGSEA. CDR3 sequence: CSAETGTYEQYF. CDR3 nucleotides: TGCAGCGCTGAGACGGGTACCTACGAGCAGTACTTC.

The V and J genes are TRBV7-2 and TRBJ2-1; a possible D gene is TRBD2 (5 bases). Germline V gives CDR1 SGHTA, CDR2 FQGNSA. Between the trimmed V and J ends, which lost 3 bases and 9 bases, there was a span of 9 bases. The CDR3 is 12 residues long. The CDR3 nucleotides read TGTGCCAGCAGCTTCGGACGGGGTGAGCAGTTCTTC. As protein: CASSFGRGEQFF.

This clonotype showed up just a few times. This rearrangement joins TRBV28 to TRBJ2-1; tentative D call: TRBD2 (6 bases). The CDR3 has 16 residues. From germline, CDR1 is MDHEN and CDR2 SYDVKM. V lost 5 bases and J lost 9, with 23 bases in between. CDR3: CASSGVLGDFRREQFF. The CDR3 DNA reads as TGTGCCAGCAGTGGGGTCCTAGGGGACTTTAGACGTGAGCAGTTCTTC.

This clonotype was detected only a few times. The chain carries TRBV29-1 and TRBJ2-7, with a possible D match to TRBD2 (5 bases). The V end lost 0 bases, the J end lost 0 bases, and 9 bases lay between the germline ends. From germline, CDR1 is SQVTM and CDR2 ANQGSEA. The CDR3 loop spans 14 amino acids. CDR3: CSVEESGSSYEQYF. In DNA, the CDR3 is TGCAGCGTTGAAGAAAGCGGCAGCTCCTACGAGCAGTACTTC.

V and J are TRBV5-6 and TRBJ2-7, with 9 bases matching TRBD2. The trim removed 4 bases at V and 2 bases at J, leaving 4 bases unmatched. Germline CDR1 and CDR2: SGHDT and YYEEEE. The CDR3 consists of 14 residues. The CDR3 sequence is CASSPSGNTYEQYF. For the CDR3, the DNA is TGTGCCAGCAGCCCTAGCGGGAATACCTACGAGCAGTACTTC.

This chain joins TRBV14 and TRBJ1-2; D is ambiguous. Trimming removed 0 bases at V and 5 bases at J, with 10 bases between. This CDR3 contains 14 residues. CDR1 and CDR2 (germline): SGHDN, FVKESK. The CDR3 protein is CASSQDLQAYGYTF. CDR3 nucleotide sequence: TGTGCCAGCAGCCAAGATCTCCAGGCGTATGGCTACACCTTC. Full variable domain (missing parts from reference TRBV14 and TRBJ1-2): EAGVTQFPSHSVIEKGQTVTLRCDPISGHDNLYWYRRVMGKEIKFLLHFVKESKQDESGMPNNRFLAERTGGTYSTLKVQPAELEDSGVYFCASSQDLQAYGYTFGSGTRLTVV.

This sequence joins TRBV6-5 and TRBJ2-2, with D uncertain. CDR3 length: 17 residues. Per germline, CDR1 MNHEY and CDR2 SVGAGI. The germline V and J ends were trimmed by 0 bases and 0 bases, with 11 bases remaining between them. The CDR3 DNA reads TGTGCCAGCAGTTACTCGAGGCGTCAAGCGAACACCGGGGAGCTGTTTTTT. Translating gives CASSYSRRQANTGELFF.

The J gene is TRBJ1-2, the V gene TRBV12-3 or TRBV12-4; D remains unclear. The CDR3 sequence is 15 residues long. The V end lost 5 bases, the J end lost 5 bases, and 18 bases lay between the germline ends. CDR3 residues: CASSDASPGIYGYTF. The CDR3 DNA is TGTGCCAGCAGTGACGCCTCCCCGGGGATATATGGCTACACCTTC.

The chain joins TRBV11-2 to TRBJ2-5, with D perhaps assigned TRBD1 or TRBD2 (6 bases each). Trimming took 5 bases from V and 4 from J, leaving 20 bases between them. CDR1 and CDR2 from the germline V gene are SGHAT and FQNNGV. The CDR3 contains 16 residues. CDR3 coding DNA: TGTGCCAGCAGCCACAAAAGGGCACAGGGAGGAGAGACCCAGTACTTC. Its protein product is CASSHKRAQGGETQYF.

This clonotype has more than one count but fewer than ten. The chain couples TRBV28 to TRBJ2-3; 10 bases match TRBD2. CDR1 and CDR2 (germline): MDHEN, SYDVKM. With V trimmed by 5 bases and J by 6 bases, 8 bases remained unmatched. The CDR3 contains 15 residues. The CDR3 bases are TGTGCCAGCAGTAAAGGACTAGCGGTTCCCGATACGCAGTATTTT. This codes for CASSKGLAVPDTQYF.

The table lists this clonotype with a few counts. The chain combines TRBV14 with TRBJ2-7; possible D gene TRBD1, 6 bases. Germline V gene lookup returns CDR1 SGHDN and CDR2 FVKESK. This CDR3 has 15 amino acids. Trimming left V 4 bases short and J 0 bases short, with 13 bases between. CDR3 bases: TGTGCCAGCAGCCTAGGACAGACAGGCTCCTACGAGCAGTACTTC. It translates to CASSLGQTGSYEQYF.

V is TRBV7-3 and J is TRBJ2-3; D may be TRBD1 or TRBD2 (6 bases each). Per the germline V gene, CDR1 is SGHTA and CDR2 is FQGTGA. V was cut by 5 bases and J by 8 bases, with 17 bases left in between. The CDR3 runs to 14 residues. The CDR3 reads CASSPGGGVGTQYF. The DNA for the CDR3 is TGTGCCAGCAGCCCCGGGGGCGGGGTGGGTACGCAGTATTTT. The variable domain in full, completed from reference TRBV7-3 and TRBJ2-3, reads GAGVSQTPSNKVTEKGKYVELRCDPISGHTALYWYRQSLGQGPEFLIYFQGTGAADDSGLPNDRFFAVRPEGSVSTLKIQRTERGDSAVYLCASSPGGGVGTQYFGPGTRLTVL.

The chain recombines TRBV9 with TRBJ2-1, with TRBD2 identical over 10 bases. The trim removed 0 bases at V and 5 bases at J, leaving 5 bases unmatched. The CDR3 length is 16 residues. From germline, CDR1 is SGDLS and CDR2 YYNGEE. The CDR3 DNA is TGTGCCAGCAGCGTAGCCAGGACTAGCGGTAACAATGAGCAGTTCTTC. Amino acids: CASSVARTSGNNEQFF.